Described below is a single TCR beta chain sequence and its context. Its antigen is currently unknown. From germline, CDR1 is KGHSH and CDR2 LQKENI. The CDR3 covers 13 residues. V lost 2 bases to trimming and J lost 5 bases, with 9 bases between them. The source of the sample is a study of shared clonotypes between healthy human individuals. In the original processing: ImmunoSEQ gave junction-only sequences without quality scores, so filtering differed. The table came from immunoSEQ multiplex PCR; TCRdb's copy has only in-frame clones and leaves some out. That table gives V, J and clone size, and the DNA gave D and trimming. The sample includes some 1,100,000 clones, 75% to 85% of them seen just once. Overall study findings and caveats: Non-shared clonotypes displayed generation probabilities falling below those of clonotypes present in all four donors.

This clonotype was sampled from a man aged 18 to 35 in good health. Some clones in this sample may be carry-over from other donors' samples. The sequenced sample consisted of memory CD4+ T cells from PBMCs. Stated subset: CD45RA-negative fraction. The chain is built from TRBV18 and TRBJ2-5; unclear D gene. The CDR3 region is CASSPGLLETQYF. Here the CDR3 DNA reads TGTGCCAGCTCACCAGGGCTGCTGGAGACCCAGTACTTC.